This T cell receptor (beta chain) was retrieved from a study of blood T cell repertoires in COVID-19. Overall study context: Sites in the United States, Italy and Spain provided acute and convalescent COVID-19 samples. PBMCs, B-cell-depleted T cells, or T cells provided the cDNA or gDNA that made up the material.

Authors' analysis steps: Amplification of reference gene primers provided the estimated nucleated cell counts. The method was immunoSEQ multiplex PCR; TCRdb's version includes in-frame clones alone and lacks a portion of them. The DNA was the basis for D and trimming; V, J and clone size are from that table. This sample has around 170,000 clones, with 80% to 90% found just once. Germline V gene sequence: CDR1 ENHRY, CDR2 SYGVKD. V lost 7 bases and J lost 7; bases outside the gene matches: 9. CDR3 length: 16 residues. The Seattle patients joined while their infection was active and were tracked longitudinally afterward.

The sequence derives from a woman of 80 years or more with COVID-19, enrolled during active disease. The V and J genes are TRBV10-3 and TRBJ2-1, with 14 bases that match TRBD2. Sequenced: peripheral blood. DNA of the CDR3: TGTGCCATCAAAGCGGGACTAGCGGGAGTGAGAAATGAGCAGTTCTTC. It specifies CAIKAGLAGVRNEQFF.